A selection of T cell receptor beta chains follows, all from one sample in a study of blood T cell repertoires in COVID-19. TCRdb's copy holds only in-frame clones and misses some; the assay was immunoSEQ multiplex PCR. This table holds 250,000 to 350,000 clones, 89% found once. The sample taken for sequencing was peripheral blood. The receptors here all came from a woman in her thirties or forties who had recovered from COVID-19. Each CDR3 is given with its conserved first and last residue. D genes are given only for firm matches. Expanded clones are given a class, and other clones once, few, many or no size at all.

v_call	clone_size	d_call	j_call	cdr3_aa	cdr3_nt
TRBV5-1	-	-	TRBJ2-5	CASSLRRDQETQYF	TGCGCCAGCAGCCTCCGCAGGGACCAAGAGACCCAGTACTTC
TRBV18	few	TRBD2	TRBJ2-2	CASSAGLAGNTGELFF	TGTGCCAGCTCGGCGGGACTAGCGGGGAACACCGGGGAGCTGTTTTTT
TRBV5-5	-	TRBD2	TRBJ2-2	CASSFSTSGGNKLTGELFF	TGTGCCAGCAGCTTTTCTACTAGCGGGGGAAATAAGCTCACCGGGGAGCTGTTTTTT
TRBV10-1	-	-	TRBJ1-1	CASSMQGGTEAFF	TGCGCCAGCAGTATGCAGGGTGGCACTGAAGCTTTCTTT
TRBV9	-	-	TRBJ1-6	CASSGGGNTNSPLHF	TGTGCCAGCAGCGGGGGAGGGAATACCAATTCACCCCTCCACTTT
TRBV5-1	-	TRBD2	TRBJ2-1	CASSLGVTSGIKFF	TGCGCCAGCAGCTTGGGGGTGACTAGCGGGATTAAGTTCTTC
TRBV7-3	-	TRBD1	TRBJ2-7	CASSPNAGTGPYEQYF	TGTGCCAGCAGCCCTAATGCGGGGACAGGGCCCTACGAGCAGTACTTC
TRBV29-1	-	TRBD2	TRBJ2-7	CSVLKLAGISYEQYF	TGCAGCGTTCTAAAACTAGCGGGGATCTCCTACGAGCAGTACTTC
TRBV7-9	once	TRBD1	TRBJ2-5	CASSLLPGQGRETQYF	TGTGCCAGCAGCTTACTCCCGGGACAGGGAAGGGAGACCCAGTACTTC
TRBV5-1	-	TRBD1	TRBJ2-3	CASSLGPGQTDTQYF	TGCGCCAGCAGCTTGGGGCCGGGACAGACAGATACGCAGTATTTT
TRBV5-4	-	-	TRBJ2-1	CASSFVGGGYNEQFF	TGTGCCAGCAGCTTCGTGGGAGGAGGATACAATGAGCAGTTCTTC
TRBV12-3/TRBV12-4	-	TRBD1	TRBJ1-2	CASSLGQGRGYTF	TGTGCCAGCAGTTTGGGACAGGGTCGGGGCTACACCTTC
TRBV5-4	-	TRBD1	TRBJ1-2	CASSYRGYPNYGYTF	TGTGCCAGCAGCTACAGGGGCTACCCTAACTATGGCTACACCTTC
TRBV13	-	TRBD2	TRBJ2-7	CASSSAGTSGSGRKYEQYF	TGTGCCAGCAGCTCAGCCGGGACTAGCGGGAGTGGGCGTAAGTACGAGCAGTACTTC
TRBV27	once	-	TRBJ2-7	CASSSTQVYEQYF	TGTGCCAGCAGTTCAACTCAAGTCTACGAGCAGTACTTC
TRBV11-2	once	TRBD1	TRBJ1-1	CASRLTGGDTEAFF	TGTGCCAGCAGGTTAACAGGGGGGGACACTGAAGCTTTCTTT
TRBV4-2	-	-	TRBJ2-1	CASSQDGSRNNEQFF	TGTGCCAGCAGCCAAGACGGGTCTCGGAACAATGAGCAGTTCTTC
TRBV6-5	-	TRBD2	TRBJ2-1	CASSYPASGYNEQFF	TGTGCCAGCAGTTACCCGGCTAGCGGATACAATGAGCAGTTCTTC
TRBV6-2/TRBV6-3	few	TRBD1	TRBJ2-5	CASSWPITGGIEETQYF	TGTGCCAGCAGCTGGCCGATTACAGGGGGCATAGAAGAGACCCAGTACTTC
TRBV28	-	TRBD1	TRBJ2-7	CASSSGDRGSYEQYF	TGTGCCAGCAGTTCGGGGGACAGGGGCTCCTACGAGCAGTACTTC
TRBV7-2	-	TRBD2	TRBJ2-7	CASRGQREAAYEQYF	TGTGCCAGCAGAGGCCAGCGGGAGGCAGCCTACGAGCAGTACTTC
TRBV7-2	few	TRBD1	TRBJ1-2	CASSPGQAANSYGYTF	TGTGCCAGCAGCCCCGGACAGGCAGCAAATTCCTATGGCTACACCTTC
TRBV27	-	-	TRBJ1-5	CASSFRRDTGTNQPQHF	TGTGCCAGCAGTTTCCGCCGGGACACAGGCACCAATCAGCCCCAGCATTTT
TRBV27	-	-	TRBJ1-5	CASSLSGEVSNQPQHF	TGTGCCAGCAGTTTATCAGGGGAGGTTAGCAATCAGCCCCAGCATTTT
TRBV27	-	TRBD1	TRBJ1-3	CASSPGTGDGNTIYF	TGTGCCAGCAGTCCCGGGACAGGGGATGGAAACACCATATATTTT
TRBV19	-	-	TRBJ2-1	CASSIGNENNEQFF	TGTGCCAGTAGTATAGGCAACGAGAACAATGAGCAGTTCTTC
TRBV5-5	-	TRBD1	TRBJ1-4	CASSLGEGQGATNEKLFF	TGTGCCAGCAGCTTGGGAGAGGGACAGGGGGCAACTAATGAAAAACTGTTTTTT
TRBV30	-	-	TRBJ2-3	CAWSPTILSTQYF	TGTGCCTGGAGTCCCACAATCCTGTCTACGCAGTATTTT
TRBV7-3	-	TRBD1	TRBJ2-1	CASSSGQGDAGGNEQFF	TGTGCCAGCAGCTCGGGACAGGGAGACGCCGGGGGCAATGAGCAGTTCTTC
TRBV18	-	TRBD2	TRBJ2-1	CASSPGTSGTYNEQFF	TGTGCCAGCTCACCCGGGACTAGCGGGACGTACAATGAGCAGTTCTTC
TRBV9	-	TRBD1	TRBJ2-7	CASSSGTGGEQYF	TGTGCCAGCAGTTCCGGGACAGGGGGCGAGCAGTACTTC
TRBV25-1	-	TRBD1	TRBJ2-3	CASSARDRVTDTQYF	TGTGCCAGCAGTGCAAGGGACAGGGTCACAGATACGCAGTATTTT
TRBV18	once	-	TRBJ2-3	CASSPGIHTDTQYF	TGTGCCAGCTCACCCGGGATCCACACAGATACGCAGTATTTT
TRBV3-1/TRBV3-2	-	TRBD2	TRBJ2-7	CASSGLAMVGDEQYF	TGTGCCAGCAGTGGACTAGCGATGGTTGGTGACGAGCAGTACTTC
TRBV4-2	-	-	TRBJ2-7	CASSQGTDSYEQYF	TGTGCCAGCAGCCAAGGGACAGATTCCTACGAGCAGTACTTC